This T cell receptor beta chain was retrieved from a study of blood T cell repertoires in COVID-19. For the study at large: COVID-19 samples, acute and convalescent, were from the United States, Italy and Spain.

Germline loops: CDR1 SGHTA, CDR2 FQGNSA. The CDR3 totals 17 residues. The V segment lost 3 bases and the J segment 5 bases; nucleotides outside the gene matches: 5. How the authors handled the data: Reference gene primer amplification gave estimated nucleated cell counts. The assay was immunoSEQ multiplex PCR, and TCRdb's table has in-frame clones only and misses some. V, J and clone size reflect that table, while D and trimming were determined from the DNA. The repertoire holds around 200,000 clones, with around 83% as singletons. Sample: peripheral blood. This sequence originates from a woman of 80 years or more with acute or convalescent COVID-19. This sequence joins TRBV7-2 and TRBJ2-3; TRBD2 matches at 16 bases. CDR3 residues: CASSFRGLAGGKDTQYF. The CDR3 coding sequence is TGTGCCAGCAGCTTCAGGGGACTAGCGGGAGGGAAAGATACGCAGTATTTT.